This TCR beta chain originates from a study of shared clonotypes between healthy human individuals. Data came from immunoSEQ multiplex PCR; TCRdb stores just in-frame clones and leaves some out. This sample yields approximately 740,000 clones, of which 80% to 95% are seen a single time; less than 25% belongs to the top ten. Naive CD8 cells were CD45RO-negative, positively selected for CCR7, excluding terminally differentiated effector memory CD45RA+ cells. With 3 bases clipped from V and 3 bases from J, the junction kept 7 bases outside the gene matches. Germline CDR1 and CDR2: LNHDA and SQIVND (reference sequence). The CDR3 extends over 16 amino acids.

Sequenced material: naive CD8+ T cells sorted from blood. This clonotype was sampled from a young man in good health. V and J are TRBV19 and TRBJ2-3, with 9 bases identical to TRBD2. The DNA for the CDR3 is TGTGCCAGTAGTATCGGTAGCGGGAGTAGGACAGATACGCAGTATTTT. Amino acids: CASSIGSGSRTDTQYF. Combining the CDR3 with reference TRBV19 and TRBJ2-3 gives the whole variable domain DGGITQSPKYLFRKEGQNVTLSCEQNLNHDAMYWYRQDPGQGLRLIYYSQIVNDFQKGDIAEGYSVSREKKESFPLTVTSAQKNPTAFYLCASSIGSGSRTDTQYFGPGTRLTVL.